This passage covers 28 T cell receptor beta chains from one sample sequenced in a study of blood T cell repertoires in COVID-19. The repertoire was sequenced with immunoSEQ multiplex PCR; TCRdb's copy has only in-frame clones and lacks some. Of about 17,000 clones listed, more than 65% are singletons. What was sequenced was peripheral blood. The receptors shown here come from a woman aged 70-85 years with active COVID-19.

The J gene is TRBJ2-7, the V gene TRBV2, with 7 bases aligning to TRBD2. The CDR3 has 14 amino acids. CDR1 and CDR2 (germline): SNHLY, FYNNEI. V gave up 7 bases and J gave up 0 bases; unmatched junction bases: 6. The DNA for the CDR3 is TGTGCCAGCACCCGGGGGGAGAGCTCCTACGAGCAGTACTTC. Protein sequence: CASTRGESSYEQYF.

This clone was seen more than once but under ten times. The CDR3 nucleotides read TGTGCCAGTTCCCCAATCGTGGGACTAGCGGGCTACGAGCAGTACTTC. It translates to CASSPIVGLAGYEQYF. The gene calls are TRBV28 and TRBJ2-7; TRBD2 aligns across 12 bases. The CDR3 runs 16 residues. Germline values: CDR1 MDHEN, CDR2 SYDVKM. V dropped 9 bases and J dropped 3; count of bases not matched to a gene: 12.

The gene calls are TRBV3-1 (or the pseudogene TRBV3-2) and TRBJ2-7; 9 nucleotides agree with TRBD2. The CDR3 totals 15 residues. V shed 1 base and J 4 bases; nucleotides not matched to a gene: 5. Germline assignment: CDR1 LGHDT and CDR2 YNNKEL (reference sequence). CDR3 nucleotides: TGTGCCAGCAGCCAAGGGGCTAGCGGGAAGTACGAGCAGTACTTC. Protein: CASSQGASGKYEQYF.

The chain is built from TRBV9 and TRBJ2-7, with 7 bases matching TRBD1. This CDR3 is built from 14 residues. CDR1 is SGDLS and CDR2 is YYNGEE in the germline V gene. J lost 1 base, V lost 2 bases, and 3 bases had no gene match. This CDR3 reads CASSVTGKSYEQYF. The CDR3 DNA follows: TGTGCCAGCAGCGTGACAGGGAAGTCCTACGAGCAGTACTTC.

This chain uses TRBV5-1 with TRBJ2-7, with D perhaps matching TRBD1 (6 bases). The CDR3 sequence is 14 residues long. The V and J ends lost 1 base and 3 bases respectively, with 11 bases between them. Germline V gene data show CDR1 as SGHRS and CDR2 as YFSETQ. The CDR3 region is CASSLPGQNYEQYF. In DNA, the CDR3 is TGCGCCAGCAGCTTGCCCGGACAGAACTACGAGCAGTACTTC.

The chain recombines TRBV5-1 with TRBJ2-5; possibly TRBD2 for D (6 bases). Per the germline V gene, CDR1 is SGHRS and CDR2 is YFSETQ. The CDR3 sequence is 10 residues long. Deletions cut 10 bases from V and 5 bases from J, with 9 bases between. CDR3 in DNA: TGCGCCCCCGGAGGGGAGACCCAGTACTTC. Encoded protein: CAPGGETQYF.

V and J are TRBV3-1 (or the pseudogene TRBV3-2) and TRBJ2-7; 14 nucleotides match TRBD2. Trimming took 3 bases from V and 4 from J; bases not matched to a gene: 5. The CDR3 contains 16 residues. The germline CDR1 and CDR2 sequences are LGHDT and YNNKEL (reference sequence). CDR3 nucleotides: TGTGCCAGCAGCCATAATGGACTAGCGGGGGGATACGAGCAGTACTTC. Translating it yields CASSHNGLAGGYEQYF.

V and J are TRBV7-9 and TRBJ2-1; D remains ambiguous. Germline CDR1 reads SEHNR; CDR2 reads FQNEAQ (reference sequence). With 5 bases removed from V and 8 bases from J, the gap between germline ends came to 10 bases. The CDR3 consists of 12 residues. The CDR3 here is CASSQRHDEQFF. Here the CDR3 DNA reads TGTGCCAGCAGCCAGCGTCACGATGAGCAGTTCTTC.

The sample holds a few counts of this clone. CDR3 coding DNA: TGTGCCAGCACTTCTAGCGGAAATACGCAGTATTTT. Translating gives CASTSSGNTQYF. The rearrangement uses TRBV6-5 and TRBJ2-3, with TRBD2 matching 7 bases. This CDR3 contains 12 residues. The J segment lost 7 bases and the V segment lost 7 bases, leaving 5 bases of the junction unmatched. Germline lookup yields CDR1 MNHEY and CDR2 SVGAGI.

This clone was observed a handful of times. The chain recombines TRBV6-1 with TRBJ1-5; no firm D call. Trimming cost V 2 bases and J 1 base, with 9 bases left between them. There are 15 residues in the CDR3. CDR1 is MNHNS, CDR2 SASEGT, per germline. The CDR3 spells CASSEPTLSNQPQHF. The CDR3 DNA follows: TGTGCCAGCAGTGAACCCACTCTAAGCAATCAGCCCCAGCATTTT.

This rearrangement joins TRBV18 to TRBJ2-7; 9 bases fit TRBD2. The CDR3 runs 14 residues. Per germline, CDR1 KGHSH and CDR2 LQKENI. V lost 4 bases to trimming and J lost 4 bases; unmatched junction nucleotides: 5. The CDR3 coding sequence is TGTGCCAGCTCACGTAGCGGGAGTGGATACGAGCAGTACTTC. It encodes CASSRSGSGYEQYF.

The chain combines TRBV10-3 with TRBJ1-2; 10 bases are a match to TRBD1. CDR1 and CDR2 from the germline V gene are ENHRY and SYGVKD. This CDR3 contains 14 residues. The J segment lost 8 bases and the V segment lost 4 bases, leaving 7 bases of the junction unmatched. CDR3 in DNA: TGTGCCATCAGTGCCGGGACAGGGGCGAGGGGCTACACCTTC. Translating it yields CAISAGTGARGYTF.

This rearrangement joins TRBV10-2 to TRBJ2-5, with 11 bases identical to TRBD2. From germline, CDR1 is WSHSY and CDR2 SAAADI. V lost 6 bases to trimming and J lost 3 bases; unmatched junction nucleotides: 0. The CDR3 spans 13 residues. In nucleotides, the CDR3 is TGCGCCAGCAGACTAGCGGGGGAAGAGACCCAGTACTTC. As protein: CASRLAGEETQYF.

The CDR3 region has the DNA TGTGCCAGCAGCCTGACGGCAGGATCCGGAAACACCATATATTTT. Encoded protein: CASSLTAGSGNTIYF. The gene calls are TRBV6-5 and TRBJ1-3; unclear D gene. The V and J ends lost 6 bases and 4 bases respectively, with 16 bases between them. The V gene's germline CDR1 is MNHEY and CDR2 SVGAGI. The CDR3 covers 15 residues.

J is TRBJ2-7 and V is TRBV4-2, with 10 nucleotides matching TRBD2. The CDR3 spans 17 residues. Germline V gene sequence: CDR1 LGHNA, CDR2 YNFKEQ. Losses at the gene ends were 0 bases for V and 7 bases for J; bases not matched to a gene: 12. The DNA for the CDR3 is TGTGCCAGCAGCCAAGAGGGCCCAGCGGGAGGGCCTGGGGAGCAGTACTTC. Protein: CASSQEGPAGGPGEQYF.

The chain employs TRBV20-1 and TRBJ2-7; 7 nucleotides line up with TRBD1. There are 13 residues in the CDR3. The ends lost 3 bases at V and 2 bases at J; junction bases unmatched: 4. Per the germline V gene, CDR1 is DFQATT and CDR2 is SNEGSKA (reference sequence). This CDR3 reads CSASWDSTYEQYF. The CDR3 DNA reads TGCAGTGCTAGTTGGGACAGCACCTACGAGCAGTACTTC.

This clone was found a few times. The chain is built from TRBV5-4 and TRBJ1-1, with D tentatively TRBD1 (6 bases). V lost 0 bases to trimming and J lost 3 bases, with 6 bases between them. CDR1 and CDR2 from the germline V gene are SGHNT and YYREEE (reference sequence). CDR3 size: 13 residues. Here the CDR3 reads CASSLGQDTEAFF. CDR3 bases: TGTGCCAGCAGCTTGGGACAGGACACTGAAGCTTTCTTT.

The V and J genes are TRBV7-9 and TRBJ2-5; D is possibly TRBD1 (6 bases). Germline lookup yields CDR1 SEHNR and CDR2 FQNEAQ (reference sequence). Trimming took off 3 bases at V and 2 bases at J, with 16 bases between the two ends. The CDR3 spans 16 residues. The CDR3 DNA reads as TGTGCCAGCAGCTTGACTTCTGGGGGCTATCAAGAGACCCAGTACTTC. Its translation is CASSLTSGGYQETQYF.

This clone was seen only once. This rearrangement joins TRBV20-1 to TRBJ1-2; 8 positions agree with TRBD1. The J segment lost 8 bases and the V segment lost 3 bases, leaving 5 bases of the junction unmatched. The CDR3 spans 12 residues. Looked up from germline, CDR1 is DFQATT and CDR2 is SNEGSKA (reference sequence). The CDR3 protein is CSASQGAQGYTF. The DNA of the CDR3 is TGCAGTGCTAGTCAGGGGGCGCAGGGCTACACCTTC.

The CDR3 loop reads CASSYLAGAPNEQFF. The DNA of the CDR3 is TGTGCCAGCAGTTACTTGGCGGGAGCCCCAAATGAGCAGTTCTTC. The chain uses TRBV6-2 or TRBV6-3 and TRBJ2-1; 7 nucleotides line up with TRBD2. Per the germline V gene, CDR1 is MNHEY and CDR2 is SVGEGT. The CDR3 runs 15 residues. After removal of 1 base from V and 7 bases from J, the junction contained 7 bases not matched to a gene.

The V and J genes are TRBV6-5 and TRBJ2-7, with 7 nucleotides matching TRBD1. Germline V gene lookup returns CDR1 MNHEY and CDR2 SVGAGI. The ends lost 7 bases at V and 3 bases at J; junction bases unmatched: 9. The CDR3 is 14 residues long. The CDR3 reads CASMKGTDLYEQYF. Written as DNA, the CDR3 is TGTGCCAGCATGAAAGGGACAGACCTCTACGAGCAGTACTTC.

The genes are TRBV13 and TRBJ2-6, with 9 bases identical to TRBD1. The CDR3 is 17 amino acids. The V gene's germline CDR1 is PRHDT and CDR2 FYEKMQ (reference sequence). With V trimmed by 5 bases and J by 2 bases, 7 bases remained unmatched. This CDR3 reads CASSPPTGGAGANVLTF. Written as DNA, the CDR3 is TGTGCCAGCAGCCCCCCCACAGGGGGCGCTGGGGCCAACGTCCTGACTTTC.

This chain uses TRBV29-1 with TRBJ2-3; TRBD2 aligns across 7 bases. J gave up 0 bases and V 3 bases, and 15 bases lay outside the gene matches. From germline, CDR1 is SQVTM and CDR2 ANQGSEA. This CDR3 is 18 amino acids long. CDR3 sequence (DNA): TGCAGCGTTGACGGGAAAGCGGGATGGAGTCTAAGCACAGATACGCAGTATTTT. Amino acids: CSVDGKAGWSLSTDTQYF.

This chain joins TRBV11-2 and TRBJ1-5, with a possible D match to TRBD1 (6 bases). V lost 6 bases and J lost 7, with 13 bases in between. This CDR3 spans 13 amino acids. Germline-derived CDR1 and CDR2 are SGHAT and FQNNGV. The DNA for the CDR3 is TGTGCCAGCAGTCGACAACAGGGACAGCCCCAGCATTTT. Its translation is CASSRQQGQPQHF. Based on the CDR3 plus reference TRBV11-2 and TRBJ1-5, the full variable domain is EAGVAQSPRYKIIEKRQSVAFWCNPISGHATLYWYQQILGQGPKLLIQFQNNGVVDDSQLPKDRFSAERLKGVDSTLKIQPAKLEDSAVYLCASSRQQGQPQHFGDGTRLSIL.

The chain couples TRBV4-3 to TRBJ1-3; TRBD1 is a possible D gene (5 bases). The germline V gene encodes CDR1 LGHNA and CDR2 YSLEER. The V end was cut by 1 base, the J end by 0 bases, with 7 bases between. This CDR3 comprises 15 residues. The CDR3 is CASSQVGGSGNTIYF. The CDR3 coding sequence is TGCGCCAGCAGCCAAGTGGGGGGCTCTGGAAACACCATATATTTT.

The CDR3 is CASSFPGRSHPNEQFF. The CDR3 DNA sequence: TGCGCCAGCAGCTTCCCCGGGAGAAGTCACCCGAATGAGCAGTTCTTC. The chain uses TRBV5-1 and TRBJ2-1; possible D gene TRBD2, 6 bases. The germline gives CDR1 SGHRS, CDR2 YFSETQ. This CDR3 is 16 amino acids long. Trimming stripped 2 bases from V and 7 bases from J, with 19 bases between. Together with reference TRBV5-1 and TRBJ2-1, the CDR3 gives the full variable domain: KAGVTQTPRYLIKTRGQQVTLSCSPISGHRSVSWYQQTPGQGLQFLFEYFSETQRNKGNFPGRFSGRQFSNSRSEMNVSTLELGDSALYLCASSFPGRSHPNEQFFGPGTRLTVL.

The chain uses TRBV18 and TRBJ1-1, with TRBD1 as a possible D gene (6 bases). There are 15 residues in the CDR3. The germline CDR1 and CDR2 sequences are KGHSH and LQKENI. V was trimmed by 3 bases and J by 1 base, leaving 12 bases between them. CDR3 region: CASSPSGRGNTEAFF. CDR3 bases: TGTGCCAGCTCACCGTCTGGCAGGGGGAACACTGAAGCTTTCTTT.

The chain's CDR3 is CATRSGQGVTTDIQYF. CDR3 nucleotides: TGTGCCACCAGATCGGGACAGGGAGTAACGACCGACATTCAGTACTTC. This sequence joins TRBV15 and TRBJ2-4; 9 bases match TRBD1. The CDR3 has 16 amino acids. Germline assignment: CDR1 LNHNV and CDR2 YYDKDF (reference sequence). V lost 6 bases and J lost 8; bases outside the gene matches: 14.